This TCR beta chain was captured by sequencing in a study of cytomegalovirus exposure and HLA in healthy donors. The PCR made use of 60 Vbeta and 13 Jbeta primers. Profiled with immunoSEQ multiplex PCR; TCRdb holds only in-frame clones, not every one. This table has tens of thousands of clones, around 60% appearing once. Germline CDR1 and CDR2: GTSNPN and SVGIG (reference sequence). The CDR3 extends over 14 amino acids. Trimming cost V 4 bases and J 4 bases; bases outside gene matches: 8. Note on this clone: The antigen remains unidentified.

Overall study findings and caveats: Earlier results showed most TCR beta V segments being productive about 87% or about 30% of the time.

The TCR was taken from a man aged 45-65 years in good health and CMV-seropositive. Material: PBMCs. The chain combines TRBV30 with TRBJ1-2; 8 bases are a match to TRBD1. The CDR3 DNA is TGTGCCTGGACCTATGGACAGGGATCCTATGGCTACACCTTC. It specifies CAWTYGQGSYGYTF.